What follows are 5 T cell receptor beta chains derived from one specimen sequenced in a study of blood T cell repertoires in COVID-19. Sequencing used immunoSEQ multiplex PCR; TCRdb keeps in-frame clones, though not all of them. This sample yields roughly 250,000 clones, of which 75% to 90% are seen a single time; less than 2.5% belongs to the top ten. Sample: PBMCs or T cells enriched from blood (not recorded which). The receptors were sampled from a woman younger than 35 who had recovered from COVID-19.

CDR3 coding DNA: TGTGCCAGTATCCTACAGGGGAAGGACTATGGCTACACCTTC. This gives the protein CASILQGKDYGYTF. The chain employs TRBV19 and TRBJ1-2; 7 bases fit TRBD1. Germline V gene data show CDR1 as LNHDA and CDR2 as SQIVND (reference sequence). The ends lost 7 bases at V and 3 bases at J; junction bases unmatched: 8. The CDR3 sequence is 14 residues long. The full variable domain, completed using reference TRBV19 and TRBJ1-2, is DGGITQSPKYLFRKEGQNVTLSCEQNLNHDAMYWYRQDPGQGLRLIYYSQIVNDFQKGDIAEGYSVSREKKESFPLTVTSAQKNPTAFYLCASILQGKDYGYTFGSGTRLTVV.

This clone was counted between two and nine times. The identical CDR3 is also encoded by other nucleotide sequences in the sample. The chain has TRBV18 and TRBJ1-2; 9 positions agree with TRBD1. CDR3 size: 14 residues. Trimming took 1 base from V and 3 from J; bases not matched to a gene: 0. Germline V gene sequence: CDR1 KGHSH, CDR2 LQKENI. The CDR3 loop reads CASSPRTGDYGYTF. The CDR3 DNA is TGTGCCAGCTCACCACGGACAGGGGACTATGGCTACACCTTC.

This clone was seen a single time. The genes are TRBV7-2 and TRBJ1-2; 7 nucleotides line up with TRBD1. CDR1 and CDR2 from the germline V gene are SGHTA and FQGNSA. V gave up 5 bases and J gave up 8 bases; unmatched junction bases: 17. The CDR3 sequence is 16 residues long. DNA of the CDR3: TGTGCCAGCAGCCCAGAACGGGGTAGGGGGCTCGACGGCTACACCTTC. Protein sequence: CASSPERGRGLDGYTF.

The chain combines TRBV5-5 with TRBJ1-1; 8 bases fit TRBD1. CDR3 length equals 14 residues. With 3 bases clipped from V and 5 bases from J, the junction kept 6 bases outside the gene matches. Looked up from germline, CDR1 is SGHKS and CDR2 is YYEKEE (reference sequence). CDR3 nucleotide sequence: TGTGCCAGCAGCTCGACAGGGGTGGGGACTGAAGCTTTCTTT. Translating gives CASSSTGVGTEAFF.

This clone appeared once. V gene TRBV1 combines with J gene TRBJ2-5; the table's D gene call, TRBD1, was not cross checked with the DNA. TRBV1 is given as a pseudogene. The CDR3 has 14 residues. CDR3 sequence reads: CTSSQQSLQETQYF. The CDR3 DNA is TGCACCAGCAGCCAACAGTCCCTTCAAGAGACCCAGTACTTC.